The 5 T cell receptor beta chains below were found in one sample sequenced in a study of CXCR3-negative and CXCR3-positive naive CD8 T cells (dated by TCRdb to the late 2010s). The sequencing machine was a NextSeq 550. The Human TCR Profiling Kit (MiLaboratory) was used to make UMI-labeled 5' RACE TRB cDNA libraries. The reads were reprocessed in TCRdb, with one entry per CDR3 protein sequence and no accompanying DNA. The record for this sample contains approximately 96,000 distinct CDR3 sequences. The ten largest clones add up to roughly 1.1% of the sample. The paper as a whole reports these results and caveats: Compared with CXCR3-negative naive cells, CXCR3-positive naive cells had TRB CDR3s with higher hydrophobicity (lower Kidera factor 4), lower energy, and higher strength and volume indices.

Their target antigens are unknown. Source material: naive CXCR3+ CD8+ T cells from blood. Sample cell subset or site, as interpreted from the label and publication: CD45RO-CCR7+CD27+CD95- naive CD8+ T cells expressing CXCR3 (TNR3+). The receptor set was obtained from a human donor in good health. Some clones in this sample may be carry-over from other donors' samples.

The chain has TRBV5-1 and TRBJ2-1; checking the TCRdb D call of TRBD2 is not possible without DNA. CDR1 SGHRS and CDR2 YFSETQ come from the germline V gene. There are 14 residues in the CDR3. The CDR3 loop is CASSASGVDNEQFF.

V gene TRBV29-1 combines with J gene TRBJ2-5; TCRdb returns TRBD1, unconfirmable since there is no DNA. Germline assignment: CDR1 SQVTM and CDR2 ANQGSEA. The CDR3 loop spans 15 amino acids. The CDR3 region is CSVEDRSGVGETQYF.

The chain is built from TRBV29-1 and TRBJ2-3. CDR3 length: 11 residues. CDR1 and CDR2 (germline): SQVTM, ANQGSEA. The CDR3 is CSVDLPDTQYF.

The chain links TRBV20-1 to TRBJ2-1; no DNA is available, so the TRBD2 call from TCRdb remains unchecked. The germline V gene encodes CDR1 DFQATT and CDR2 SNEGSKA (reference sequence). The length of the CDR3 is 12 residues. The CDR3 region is CSARAPYNEQFF.

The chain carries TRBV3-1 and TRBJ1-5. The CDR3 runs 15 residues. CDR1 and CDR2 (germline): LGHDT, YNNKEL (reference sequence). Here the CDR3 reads CASARGRDSNQPQHF. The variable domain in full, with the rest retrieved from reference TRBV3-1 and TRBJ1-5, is DTAVSQTPKYLVTQMGNDKSIKCEQNLGHDTMYWYKQDSKKFLKIMFSYNNKELIINETVPNRFSPKSPDKAHLNLHINSLELGDSAVYFCASARGRDSNQPQHFGDGTRLSIL.